Listed here is a single T cell receptor (beta chain). CDR3 length equals 16 residues. Looked up from germline, CDR1 is SEHNR and CDR2 is FQNEAQ (reference sequence). J was trimmed by 4 bases and V by 5 bases; bases with no gene match: 12. The source of the sample is a study of blood T cell repertoires in COVID-19. Using immunoSEQ multiplex PCR, the repertoire was profiled, and TCRdb retains in-frame clones only, with some absent. In the table there are roughly 80,000 clones, about nine tenths of which are singletons. This chain joins TRBV7-9 and TRBJ1-2; 8 nucleotides match TRBD1. This receptor was identified in a human donor in a cohort sampled during active COVID-19. Source material: peripheral blood. The CDR3 bases are TGTGCCAGCAGCAGCTCGCGGCAGGGGGCCAGCTATGGCTACACCTTC. This gives the protein CASSSSRQGASYGYTF.